A selection of T cell receptor beta chains follows, all from one sample in a study of T cells expressing NK-cell markers. No DNA is given; TCRdb re-called the 5' RACE reads and lists each CDR3 protein once. The table for this sample gives hundreds of thousands of distinct CDR3 sequences. The sample was blood T cells: a sorted CD56 or NKG2C T cell subset, CD4+ or CD8+ T cells, or bulk PBMC T cells (not recorded which). These receptors were obtained from a woman between 18 and 75 years old in good health. The CDR3 runs from the conserved cysteine through the conserved F or W.

TRBJ2-1	TRBV7-2	14	CASSFSHLTDEQFF
TRBJ1-5	TRBV4-1	16	CASSQAGTGRVQPQHF
TRBJ1-5	TRBV27	13	CASSFYQHQPQHF
TRBJ2-7	TRBV5-4	15	CASSPGRGNFYEQYF
TRBJ1-5	TRBV3-1	15	CASSPPGLHNQPQHF
TRBJ2-2	TRBV12-3/TRBV12-4	15	CASSWTGAGTGELFF
TRBJ2-3	TRBV5-1	15	CASSWSLQGTDTQYF
TRBJ1-6	TRBV18	16	CASSLGQVGYGAPLHF
TRBJ2-3	TRBV29-1	14	CSVATGGATDTQYF
TRBJ2-1	TRBV3-1	14	CASSQGPRGGEQFF
TRBJ1-1	TRBV5-6	16	CASSPGGSTMNTEAFF
TRBJ2-2	TRBV12-3/TRBV12-4	13	CASSFTGAGELFF
TRBJ2-3	TRBV5-1	16	CASSWTWRGSTDTQYF
TRBJ2-3	TRBV20-1	12	CSARDPGVTQYF
TRBJ2-2	TRBV7-2	13	CASSKANTGELFF
TRBJ1-2	TRBV5-1	13	CASSLETGDGYTF
TRBJ1-1	TRBV6-2/TRBV6-3	11	CASSLRGRAFF
TRBJ2-3	TRBV4-1	17	CASSQGIGGPSTDTQYF
TRBJ1-5	TRBV12-3/TRBV12-4	15	CASSFAARRNQPQHF
TRBJ2-1	TRBV6-4	11	CATSLSDGQFF
TRBJ2-2	TRBV7-2	14	CASSLDTSGGELFF
TRBJ2-3	TRBV9	16	CASSVDPPNRGDTQYF
TRBJ2-2	TRBV5-4	15	CASSSRTPNTGELFF
TRBJ2-2	TRBV27	13	CASSGRNTGELFF
TRBJ2-2	TRBV29-1	15	CSVDIPGAGTGELFF
TRBJ1-1	TRBV15	13	CATSIGGNGEAFF
TRBJ2-7	TRBV7-9	19	CASSGPGTSGFKSSYEQYF
TRBJ1-1	TRBV7-2	14	CASSLGLRDTEAFF
TRBJ1-1	TRBV6-2/TRBV6-3	15	CASSPPRGENTEAFF
TRBJ1-1	TRBV6-1	15	CASSGTRNLNTEAFF
TRBJ2-5	TRBV6-2/TRBV6-3	15	CASSYLTVYQETQYF
TRBJ1-6	TRBV2	12	CASSAVESPLHF
TRBJ2-3	TRBV7-8	13	CASSLNREDTQYF
TRBJ2-1	TRBV20-1	17	CSAPGGGGPLSYNEQFF
TRBJ1-2	TRBV12-3/TRBV12-4	13	CASTHGSLYGYTF
TRBJ2-3	TRBV11-2	18	CASSLDPPSGLSTDTQYF
TRBJ2-1	TRBV5-1	15	CASSTGLAGGGEQFF
TRBJ2-1	TRBV11-1	18	CASSPRPSGGISNNEQFF
TRBJ2-2	TRBV12-3/TRBV12-4	15	CASRWDSKTTGELFF
TRBJ2-5	TRBV25-1	14	CASSPTGQGETQYF
TRBJ2-5	TRBV7-2	16	CASSLGGTSGQETQYF
TRBJ2-5	TRBV2	15	CASRIRQGARETQYF
TRBJ2-2	TRBV5-1	13	CASSGQTTGELFF
TRBJ2-1	TRBV24-1	14	CATSEGSGNDEQFF
TRBJ1-2	TRBV28	14	CASTRRGRSYGYTF
TRBJ2-7	TRBV6-1	14	CASSPAGGTYEQYF
TRBJ2-5	TRBV4-1	15	CASSHHGTGGETQYF
TRBJ2-5	TRBV12-3/TRBV12-4	14	CASSFSGYQETQYF
TRBJ1-1	TRBV4-3	14	CASSLIVRNTEAFF